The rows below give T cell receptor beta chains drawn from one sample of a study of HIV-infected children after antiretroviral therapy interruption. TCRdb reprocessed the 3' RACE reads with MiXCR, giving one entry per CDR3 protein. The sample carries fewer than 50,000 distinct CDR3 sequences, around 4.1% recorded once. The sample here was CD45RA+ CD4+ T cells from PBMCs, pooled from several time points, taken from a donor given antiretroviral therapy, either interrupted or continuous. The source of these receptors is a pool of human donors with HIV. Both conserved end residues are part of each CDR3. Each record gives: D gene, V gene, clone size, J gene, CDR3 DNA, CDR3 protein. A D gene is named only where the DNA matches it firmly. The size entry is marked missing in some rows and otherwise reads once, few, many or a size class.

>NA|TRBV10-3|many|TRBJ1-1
TGTGCCATTAGTGAAATAGAGAGAACTGAAGCTTTCTTT
CAISEIERTEAFF
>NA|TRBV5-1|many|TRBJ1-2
TGCGCCAGCAGCTTGAGGTTGGGTCCAGCCGGCTACACCTTC
CASSLRLGPAGYTF
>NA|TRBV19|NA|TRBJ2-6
TGTGCCAGTAGCTACCTCTCGGGGCGTGGGGCCAACGTCCTGACTTTC
CASSYLSGRGANVLTF
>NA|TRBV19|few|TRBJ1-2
TGTGCCAGTAGTAATTCGAGAGGCTACACCTTC
CASSNSRGYTF
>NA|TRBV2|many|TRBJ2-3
TGTGCCAGCAGTGATGGGGTGCAAAGCACAGATACGCAGTATTTT
CASSDGVQSTDTQYF
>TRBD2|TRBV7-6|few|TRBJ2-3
TGTGCCAGCAGCTTACGGGGGGGGGCAGAAGATACGCAGTATTTT
CASSLRGGAEDTQYF
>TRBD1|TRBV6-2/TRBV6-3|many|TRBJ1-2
TGTGCCAGCAGTTACTCAGGGACAGCTTATGGCTACACCTTC
CASSYSGTAYGYTF
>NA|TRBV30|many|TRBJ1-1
TGTGCCTGGACTCAGGGATTCATGAACACTGAAGCTTTCTTT
CAWTQGFMNTEAFF
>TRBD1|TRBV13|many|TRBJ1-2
TGTGCCAGCTCTCGACCAGGGGGAACAAACTCCGACTACACCTTC
CASSRPGGTNSDYTF
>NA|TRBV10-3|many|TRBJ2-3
TGTGCCATCAGTGACGAGACAGATACGCAGTATTTT
CAISDETDTQYF
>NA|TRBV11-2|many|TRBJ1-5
TGTGCCAGCAGCTTTCAGCCAGGGGAACGGAATCAGCCCCAGCATTTT
CASSFQPGERNQPQHF
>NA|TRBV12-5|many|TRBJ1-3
TGTGCTAGTGGTTTGTCCGTTTACACCATATATTTT
CASGLSVYTIYF
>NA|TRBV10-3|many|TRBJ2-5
TGTGCCATCAGTTCGGAAAGTGCGGGGACCCAGTACTTC
CAISSESAGTQYF
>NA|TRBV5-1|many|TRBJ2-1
TGCGCCAGCAGCTTGGTCAGTGAGCAGTTCTTC
CASSLVSEQFF
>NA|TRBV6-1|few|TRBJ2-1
TGTGCCAGCAGTGAAATCAGCAGTGAGCAGTTCTTC
CASSEISSEQFF
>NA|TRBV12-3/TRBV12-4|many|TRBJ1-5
TGTGCCAGCAGTTTAAGGGCGAATCAGCCCCAGCATTTT
CASSLRANQPQHF
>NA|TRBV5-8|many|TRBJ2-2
TGTGCCAGCAGGCTACGGGGGGAGCTGTTTTTT
CASRLRGELFF
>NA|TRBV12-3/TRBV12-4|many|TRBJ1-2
TGTGCCAGCAGCCCGGGCAGGGGTGAAGGCTACACCTTC
CASSPGRGEGYTF
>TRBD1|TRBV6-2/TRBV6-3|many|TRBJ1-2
TGTGCCAGCAGTTCCGGACAGGTGGTAGGCTATGGCTACACCTTC
CASSSGQVVGYGYTF
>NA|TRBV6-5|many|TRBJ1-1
TGTGCCAGCAGTTCTCGACAGAAGGAAGCTTTCTTT
CASSSRQKEAFF
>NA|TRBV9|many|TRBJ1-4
TGTGCCAGCAGCGTTGCGGCAAACGAAAAACTGTTTTTT
CASSVAANEKLFF
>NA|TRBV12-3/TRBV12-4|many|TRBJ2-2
TGTGCCAGCAGAGCAGGGGTCAACACCGGGGAGCTGTTTTTT
CASRAGVNTGELFF
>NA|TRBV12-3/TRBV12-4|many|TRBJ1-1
TGTGCCAGCAGTTCGGGACACTTGACTGAAGCTTTCTTT
CASSSGHLTEAFF
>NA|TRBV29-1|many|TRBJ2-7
TGCAGCGTTGAAGGGACAGACTACGAGCAGTACTTC
CSVEGTDYEQYF
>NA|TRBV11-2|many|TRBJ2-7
TGTGCCAGCAGCTTCATTAGGTACGAGCAGTACTTC
CASSFIRYEQYF
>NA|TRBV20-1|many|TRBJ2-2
TGCAGTGCTAGAGATACTAGGAGGGGCAACACCGGGGAGCTGTTTTTT
CSARDTRRGNTGELFF
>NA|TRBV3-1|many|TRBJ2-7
TGTGCCAGCAGCCAAGATCTGACCGCCGGGCAGTACTTC
CASSQDLTAGQYF
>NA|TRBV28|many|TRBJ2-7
TGTGCCAGCAGTCCCCCAGGGGAGGGGAGCTCCTACGAGCAGTACTTC
CASSPPGEGSSYEQYF
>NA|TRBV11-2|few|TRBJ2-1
TGTGCCAGCAGCCCGGACGTGAATTCGCATGAGCAGTTCTTC
CASSPDVNSHEQFF
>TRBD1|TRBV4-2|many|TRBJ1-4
TGTGCCAGCAGCCAAGTCAGGGGGGCCAACGAAAGATTATTTTTC
CASSQVRGANERLFF
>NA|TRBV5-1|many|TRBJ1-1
TGCGCCAGCAGCTTGGGACCGACAGGAATCACTGAAGCTTTCTTT
CASSLGPTGITEAFF
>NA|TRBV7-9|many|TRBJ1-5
TGTGCCAGCAGCTTAGCGGAGGGTCAGCCCCAGCATTTT
CASSLAEGQPQHF
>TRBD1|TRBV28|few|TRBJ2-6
TGTGCCAGCAGCCCACAGGGGATAAACGTCCTGACTTTC
CASSPQGINVLTF
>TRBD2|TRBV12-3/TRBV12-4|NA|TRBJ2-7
TGTGCCAGCAGTTTGGGGGGGAACGAGCAGTACTTC
CASSLGGNEQYF
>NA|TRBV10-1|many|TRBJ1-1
TGCGCCAGCACGCAAGGAAGGAACACTGAAGCTTTCTTT
CASTQGRNTEAFF
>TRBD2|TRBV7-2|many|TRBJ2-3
TGTGCCAGCAGCGCTCTAGCGGGGGTGGTAGATACGCAGTATTTT
CASSALAGVVDTQYF
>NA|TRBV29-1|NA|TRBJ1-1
TGCAGCGTCATGGAGAACACTGAAGCTTTCTTT
CSVMENTEAFF
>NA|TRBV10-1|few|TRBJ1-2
TGCGCCGGTCCGGCACACTATGGCTACACCTTC
CAGPAHYGYTF
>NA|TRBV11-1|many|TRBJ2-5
TGTGCCAGCAGCTTACAGGGATGGGAAGAGACCCAGTACTTC
CASSLQGWEETQYF
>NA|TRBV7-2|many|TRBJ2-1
TGTGCCAGCAGCTTAGGACCCGGGGGCTTCAATGAGCAGTTCTTC
CASSLGPGGFNEQFF
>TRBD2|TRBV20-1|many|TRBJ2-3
TGCAGTGCTAGAGTAGCGGGGCTTCCAGATACGCAGTATTTT
CSARVAGLPDTQYF
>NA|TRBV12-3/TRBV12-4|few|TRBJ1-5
TGTGCCAGCAGTTTAAAGACGGATCAGCCCCAGCATTTT
CASSLKTDQPQHF
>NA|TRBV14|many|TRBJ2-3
TGTGCCAGCAGCCAGGACCTAGTTTCAGATACGCAGTATTTT
CASSQDLVSDTQYF
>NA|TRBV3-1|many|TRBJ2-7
TGTGCCAGCAGCCTACAGCCCGGGGCGCAGTACTTC
CASSLQPGAQYF
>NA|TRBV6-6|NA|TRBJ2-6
TGTGCCAGCAGTTATGGGCGGGGCTCTGGGGCCAACGTCCTGACTTTC
CASSYGRGSGANVLTF
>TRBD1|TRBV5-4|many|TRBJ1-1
TGTGCCAGCAGCTTAAGGGACAGGGACACTGAAGCTTTCTTT
CASSLRDRDTEAFF